A selection of T cell receptor beta chains follows, all from one sample in a study. Using its own MiXCR run on the RT-PCR reads, TCRdb lists one record per CDR3 protein. Here the sample spans about 700,000 distinct CDR3 sequences, approximately 14% being singletons. Input material: memory CD4+ T cells from blood. These receptors came from a female donor in good health, serving as a healthy control. Each CDR3 is given with its conserved first and last residue. The D gene is left open where the match is weak. The size of a clone is reported for some rows only, either as once, few or many, or as a class for expanded clones.

J: TRBJ2-5; V: TRBV7-2; size: many; D: TRBD2; DNA: TGTGCCAGCAGCCCACAAGCTAGCGGGGCCGGGACCCAGTACTTC; CDR3: CASSPQASGAGTQYF
J: TRBJ1-6; V: TRBV28; size: .; D: TRBD1; DNA: TGTGCCAGCAGTTTATCAGGGGGCCTAGGTTCACCCCTCCACTTT; CDR3: CASSLSGGLGSPLHF
J: TRBJ2-3; V: TRBV10-3; size: many; D: TRBD2; DNA: TGTGCCATCAGTGAGTCTGTCGGGAGGGCCGGTGGTAAAGATACGCAGTATTTT; CDR3: CAISESVGRAGGKDTQYF
J: TRBJ2-7; V: TRBV2; size: few; D: .; DNA: TGTGCCAGCAGTGCTACGGGACAAGGGAGATACGAGCAGTACTTC; CDR3: CASSATGQGRYEQYF
J: TRBJ2-3; V: TRBV3-1; size: few; D: TRBD2; DNA: TGTGCCAGCAGCCAAGAATCGTCAGCGGGAGGTCTTGGAGATACGCAGTATTTT; CDR3: CASSQESSAGGLGDTQYF
J: TRBJ2-2; V: TRBV5-1; size: few; D: TRBD2; DNA: TGCGCCAGCACAGCGGGAGAGGGGACCGGGGAGCTGTTTTTT; CDR3: CASTAGEGTGELFF
J: TRBJ1-5; V: TRBV6-1; size: few; D: TRBD1; DNA: TGTGCCAGCTTCTCCGGGACAGGGGCTAATCAGCCCCAGCATTTT; CDR3: CASFSGTGANQPQHF
J: TRBJ2-1; V: TRBV6-2/TRBV6-3; size: few; D: .; DNA: TGTGCCAGCAGTACCAGGAGGGCAGATATTCACAATGAGCAGTTCTTC; CDR3: CASSTRRADIHNEQFF
J: TRBJ1-1; V: TRBV12-3/TRBV12-4; size: .; D: .; DNA: TGTGCCAGCAGCTCTACGACCGGGGGGGGCACTGAAGCTTTCTTT; CDR3: CASSSTTGGGTEAFF
J: TRBJ1-5; V: TRBV20-1; size: few; D: TRBD1; DNA: TGCAGTGCTACGACTGAGGACAGGGCATATAGCAATCAGCCCCAGCATTTT; CDR3: CSATTEDRAYSNQPQHF
J: TRBJ2-2; V: TRBV3-1; size: few; D: TRBD1; DNA: TGTGCCAGCAGCCGACTACCAGGGGGCGCGGGCACCGGGGAGCTGTTTTTT; CDR3: CASSRLPGGAGTGELFF
J: TRBJ1-1; V: TRBV9; size: .; D: .; DNA: TGTGCCAGCGGGGGGGGGTCGGCTGAAGCTTTCTTT; CDR3: CASGGGSAEAFF
J: TRBJ2-3; V: TRBV6-1; size: .; D: .; DNA: TGTGCCAGCAGTGAACAGGGTCTCGGAGATACGCAGTATTTT; CDR3: CASSEQGLGDTQYF
J: TRBJ2-1; V: TRBV6-5; size: .; D: .; DNA: TGTGCCAGCAGCCCTAAGGGCTTGGGGCAGTTCTTC; CDR3: CASSPKGLGQFF
J: TRBJ1-6; V: TRBV20-1; size: .; D: .; DNA: TGCAGTGCTGACGTTACAGGTTCGCCCCTCCACTTT; CDR3: CSADVTGSPLHF
J: TRBJ2-1; V: TRBV5-1; size: .; D: .; DNA: TGCGCCAGCAGACCAGACAACAATGAGCAGTTCTTC; CDR3: CASRPDNNEQFF
J: TRBJ1-3; V: TRBV6-5; size: many; D: TRBD1; DNA: TGTGCCAGCAGTTACTCCCCGGGACAGGGTTTATCTGGAAACACCATATATTTT; CDR3: CASSYSPGQGLSGNTIYF
J: TRBJ2-7; V: TRBV5-1; size: .; D: .; DNA: TGCGCCAGCAGCTTGACAGCAGACGAGCAGTACTTC; CDR3: CASSLTADEQYF
J: TRBJ1-1; V: TRBV12-3/TRBV12-4; size: few; D: .; DNA: TGTGCCAGCAGTTTTGAGAGGAGGGGCACTGAAGCTTTCTTT; CDR3: CASSFERRGTEAFF
J: TRBJ2-1; V: TRBV27; size: few; D: .; DNA: TGTGCCAGCAGTTTAGGGGCTCCCGTTGAGCAGTTCTTC; CDR3: CASSLGAPVEQFF
J: TRBJ1-6; V: TRBV20-1; size: .; D: .; DNA: TGCAGTGCTAGAGATGCAGGTCGGAATTCACCCCTCCACTTT; CDR3: CSARDAGRNSPLHF
J: TRBJ2-1; V: TRBV9; size: .; D: .; DNA: TGTGCCAGCAGCGTAGGGGGGTTCTCCTACAATGAGCAGTTCTTC; CDR3: CASSVGGFSYNEQFF
J: TRBJ2-3; V: TRBV11-2; size: many; D: TRBD2; DNA: TGTGCCAGCAGCTTAGGATCTCGGCTAGGGACTACGGAGCAGTATTTT; CDR3: CASSLGSRLGTTEQYF
J: TRBJ2-1; V: TRBV12-3/TRBV12-4; size: few; D: TRBD2; DNA: TGTGCCAGCAGTTTCTCCAGCGGGAGGTACAATGAGCAGTTCTTC; CDR3: CASSFSSGRYNEQFF
J: TRBJ1-1; V: TRBV7-2; size: few; D: .; DNA: TGTGCCAGCAGCTCCCCCAAGCCCAGACAGGCGGGGGACACTGAAGCTTTCTTT; CDR3: CASSSPKPRQAGDTEAFF
J: TRBJ1-1; V: TRBV14; size: .; D: .; DNA: TGTGCCAGCAGCCAGCAGGGATACATGAACACTGAAGCTTTCTTT; CDR3: CASSQQGYMNTEAFF
J: TRBJ2-7; V: TRBV6-5; size: many; D: .; DNA: TGTGCCAGCAGACGACTCCGGGACGGCTCCTACGAGCAGTACTTC; CDR3: CASRRLRDGSYEQYF
J: TRBJ1-5; V: TRBV27; size: few; D: TRBD1; DNA: TGTGCCAGCAGTTCCTCGACAGGGAGGGAGCCCCAGCATTTT; CDR3: CASSSSTGREPQHF
J: TRBJ2-7; V: TRBV6-5; size: many; D: .; DNA: TGTGCCAGCCGGTCGCGAACGTACGAGCAGTACTTC; CDR3: CASRSRTYEQYF
J: TRBJ2-1; V: TRBV6-5; size: .; D: TRBD1; DNA: TGTGCCAGCAGACGGGACAGGGGTGGCAATGAGCAGTTCTTC; CDR3: CASRRDRGGNEQFF
J: TRBJ2-1; V: TRBV12-3/TRBV12-4; size: many; D: TRBD2; DNA: TGTGCCAGCAGTTCGGGAGGTGCCTCCTACAATGAGCAGTTCTTC; CDR3: CASSSGGASYNEQFF
J: TRBJ1-2; V: TRBV20-1; size: .; D: TRBD1; DNA: TGCAGTGCTCAACCCAGGCAGGGGGCGAGCTACACCTTC; CDR3: CSAQPRQGASYTF
J: TRBJ2-7; V: TRBV12-3/TRBV12-4; size: few; D: .; DNA: TGTGCCAGCAGTTGGGGTCAAGTGGGAGTGAGAGAGCAGTACTTC; CDR3: CASSWGQVGVREQYF
J: TRBJ2-4; V: TRBV30; size: .; D: .; DNA: TGTGCCTGGACGGCGAGGGTAAGGGAAAACATTCAGTACTTC; CDR3: CAWTARVRENIQYF
J: TRBJ2-5; V: TRBV12-3/TRBV12-4; size: many; D: .; DNA: TGTGCCAGCAGTTTGAACAGGGGAGGGGGAGAGACCCAGTACTTC; CDR3: CASSLNRGGGETQYF
J: TRBJ1-1; V: TRBV7-9; size: .; D: .; DNA: TGTGCCAGCAGCCCGTGGGGGGGTAGAGACACTGAAGCTTTCTTT; CDR3: CASSPWGGRDTEAFF
J: TRBJ2-7; V: TRBV18; size: .; D: TRBD2; DNA: TGTGCCAGCTCCCAGACTAGCGGGTACTCCTACGAGCAGTACTTC; CDR3: CASSQTSGYSYEQYF
J: TRBJ2-7; V: TRBV4-2; size: .; D: TRBD2; DNA: TGTGCCAGCAGCCAACCTAGCGGGGGGGCAGGGTACGAGCAGTACTTC; CDR3: CASSQPSGGAGYEQYF
J: TRBJ1-2; V: TRBV29-1; size: few; D: .; DNA: TGCAGCGTTGACCCGCAGGCAGGAGATGGCTACACCTTC; CDR3: CSVDPQAGDGYTF
J: TRBJ1-2; V: TRBV24-1; size: .; D: .; DNA: TGTGCCACCAGTGACAGGACCATTTATGGCTACACCTTC; CDR3: CATSDRTIYGYTF
J: TRBJ2-7; V: TRBV12-3/TRBV12-4; size: many; D: .; DNA: TGTGCCTCACAGAGGAATTCCTACGAGCAGTACTTC; CDR3: CASQRNSYEQYF
J: TRBJ2-3; V: TRBV2; size: .; D: .; DNA: TGTGCCAGCAGTGCTAATGGACTCCCGGGCACAGATACGCAGTATTTT; CDR3: CASSANGLPGTDTQYF